This TCR beta chain is from a study of blood T cell repertoires in COVID-19. Here immunoSEQ multiplex PCR was the method, and the copy in TCRdb shows in-frame clones only, minus some. The sample has about 370,000 clones, 80% to 90% seen once; the top ten hold approximately 3%. The CDR3 sequence is 14 residues long. Germline CDR1 SGHNT, CDR2 YENEEA. The V end lost 5 bases, the J end lost 10 bases, and 18 bases lay between the germline ends. The origin of this receptor is a woman in her twenties or thirties with COVID-19, enrolled during active disease. Material: peripheral blood. This sequence joins TRBV11-3 and TRBJ2-1, with D perhaps TRBD1 (6 bases). This CDR3 is CASSPQPLGAEQFF. In DNA, the CDR3 is TGTGCCAGCAGCCCGCAACCGTTGGGGGCAGAGCAGTTCTTC. The whole variable domain, remainder taken from reference TRBV11-3 and TRBJ2-1, is EAGVVQSPRYKIIEKKQPVAFWCNPISGHNTLYWYLQNLGQGPELLIRYENEEAVDDSQLPKDRFSAERLKGVDSTLKIQPAELGDSAVYLCASSPQPLGAEQFFGPGTRLTVL.